The sequence of this TCR beta chain was determined in a study of CD8 T cells in ankylosing spondylitis. The CDR3 length is 15 residues. CDR1 and CDR2 (germline): MNHEY, SVGAGI. The V end lost 4 bases, the J end lost 6 bases, and 18 bases lay between the germline ends. This clonotype appeared many times. Via MiXCR, TCRdb re-called the 5' RACE reads, giving one row per CDR3 protein. The table records some 300,000 distinct CDR3 sequences, less than 25% of them present only once. What was sequenced was blood, either unsorted or a sorted T cell fraction (not recorded which). The gene calls are TRBV6-5 and TRBJ1-2; TRBD1 is a possible D gene (6 bases). The sequence was collected from a female donor with ankylosing spondylitis or in good health (not recorded which). The CDR3 DNA reads as TGTGCCAGCAGTTCTACCAGAGGTTACAGGGATGGCTACACCTTC. Translated, it gives CASSSTRGYRDGYTF.